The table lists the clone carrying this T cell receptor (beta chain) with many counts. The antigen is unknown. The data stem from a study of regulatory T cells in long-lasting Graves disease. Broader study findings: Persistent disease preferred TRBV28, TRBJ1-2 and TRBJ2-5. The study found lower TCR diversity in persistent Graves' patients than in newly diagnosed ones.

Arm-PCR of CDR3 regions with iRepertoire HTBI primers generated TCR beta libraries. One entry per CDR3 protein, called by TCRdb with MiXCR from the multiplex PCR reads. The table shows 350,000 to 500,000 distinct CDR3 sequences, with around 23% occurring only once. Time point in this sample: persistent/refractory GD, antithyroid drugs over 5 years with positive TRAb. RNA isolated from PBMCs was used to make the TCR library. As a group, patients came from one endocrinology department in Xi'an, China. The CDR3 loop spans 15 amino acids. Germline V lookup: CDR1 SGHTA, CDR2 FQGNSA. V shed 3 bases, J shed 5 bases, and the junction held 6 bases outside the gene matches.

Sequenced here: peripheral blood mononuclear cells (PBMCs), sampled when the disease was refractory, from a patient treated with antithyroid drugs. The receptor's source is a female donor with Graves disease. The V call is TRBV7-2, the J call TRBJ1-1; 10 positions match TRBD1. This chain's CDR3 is CASSFLTGGNTEAFF. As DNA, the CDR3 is TGTGCCAGCAGCTTTCTGACAGGGGGCAATACTGAAGCTTTCTTT.